This TCR beta chain was sequenced during a study of CD8 T cells in Susac syndrome. Broader study findings: It was acknowledged by the study that relatively few individuals were included in its TCR sequencing and HLA analysis.

About this clonotype: Its antigen remains unidentified.

Blood CD8+ and CD4+ T cells underwent high-throughput TCR beta sequencing. TEMRA cells were enriched by FACS, while CD8+ and CD4+ T cells were obtained through a negative isolation that was performed magnetically. CDR1 is PRHDT, CDR2 FYEKMQ, per germline (reference sequence). V lost 6 bases and J lost 2, with 11 bases in between. The CDR3 consists of 14 residues. RNA amounts of about 0.5 to 1 ug underwent reverse transcription with random hexamers. An immunoSEQ multiplex PCR generated amplified TCR beta CDR3 products spanning 54 Vbeta and 13 Jbeta. In TCRdb, the immunoSEQ multiplex PCR reads were re-called with MiXCR into one record per CDR3 protein. The top ten clones hold over 0.25% of a sample with 130,000 to 150,000 distinct CDR3 sequences, about 93% of them seen once.

The chain carries TRBV13 and TRBJ2-1; a possible D gene is TRBD2 (5 bases). The TCR comes from a human donor in good health. The sequenced material came from CD8+ T cells from PBMCs. The DNA for the CDR3 is TGTGCCAGCAGGCCCGGGAATACCTACAATGAGCAGTTCTTC. Residues: CASRPGNTYNEQFF.